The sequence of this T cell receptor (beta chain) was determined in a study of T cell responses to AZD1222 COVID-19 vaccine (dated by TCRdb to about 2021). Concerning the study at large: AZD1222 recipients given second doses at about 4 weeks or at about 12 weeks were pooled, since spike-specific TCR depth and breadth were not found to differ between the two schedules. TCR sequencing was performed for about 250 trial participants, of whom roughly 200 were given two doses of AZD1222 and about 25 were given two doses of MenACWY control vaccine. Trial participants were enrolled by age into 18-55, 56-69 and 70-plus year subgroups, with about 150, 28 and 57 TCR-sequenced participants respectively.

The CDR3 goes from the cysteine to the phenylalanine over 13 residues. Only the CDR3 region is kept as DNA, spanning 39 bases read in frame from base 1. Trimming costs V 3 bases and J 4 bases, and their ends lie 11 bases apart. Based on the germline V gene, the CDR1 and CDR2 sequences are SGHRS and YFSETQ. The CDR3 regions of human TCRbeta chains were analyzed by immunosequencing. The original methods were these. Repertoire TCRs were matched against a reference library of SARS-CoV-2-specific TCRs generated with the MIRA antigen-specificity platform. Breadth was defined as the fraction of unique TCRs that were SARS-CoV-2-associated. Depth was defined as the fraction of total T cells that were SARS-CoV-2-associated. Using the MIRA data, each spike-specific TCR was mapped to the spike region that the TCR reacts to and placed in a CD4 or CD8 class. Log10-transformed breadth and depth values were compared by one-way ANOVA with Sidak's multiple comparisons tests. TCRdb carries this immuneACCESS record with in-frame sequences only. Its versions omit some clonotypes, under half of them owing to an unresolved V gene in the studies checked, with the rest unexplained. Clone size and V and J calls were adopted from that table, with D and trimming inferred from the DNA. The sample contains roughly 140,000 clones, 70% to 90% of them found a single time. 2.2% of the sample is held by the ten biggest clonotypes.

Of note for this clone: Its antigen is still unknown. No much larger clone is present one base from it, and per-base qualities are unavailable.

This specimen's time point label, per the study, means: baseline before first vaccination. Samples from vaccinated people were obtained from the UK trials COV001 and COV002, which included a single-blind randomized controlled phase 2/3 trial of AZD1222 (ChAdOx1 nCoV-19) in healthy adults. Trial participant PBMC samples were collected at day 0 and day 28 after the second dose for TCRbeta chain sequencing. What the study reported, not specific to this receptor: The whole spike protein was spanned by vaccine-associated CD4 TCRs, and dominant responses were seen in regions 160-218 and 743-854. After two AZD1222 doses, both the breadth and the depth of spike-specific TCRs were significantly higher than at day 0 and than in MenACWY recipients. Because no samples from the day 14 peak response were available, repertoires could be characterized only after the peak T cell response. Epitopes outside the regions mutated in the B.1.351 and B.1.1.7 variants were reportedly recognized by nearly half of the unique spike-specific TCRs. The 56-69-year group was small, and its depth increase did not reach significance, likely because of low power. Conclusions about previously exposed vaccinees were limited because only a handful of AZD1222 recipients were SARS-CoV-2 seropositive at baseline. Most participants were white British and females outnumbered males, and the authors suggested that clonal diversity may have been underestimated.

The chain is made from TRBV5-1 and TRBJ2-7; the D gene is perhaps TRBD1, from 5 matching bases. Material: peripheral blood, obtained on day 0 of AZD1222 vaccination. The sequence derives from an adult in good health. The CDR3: CASSSAQGYEQYF. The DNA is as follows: TGCGCCAGCAGCTCGGCGCAGGGATACGAGCAGTACTTC.